Described below is a single TCR beta chain sequence and its context. Its target is unknown. Additional DNA sequences in this sample encode the identical CDR3. Libraries were prepared by immunoSEQ multiplex PCR; TCRdb keeps only in-frame clonotypes and omits some of them. The sample has roughly 2 million clones; about 94% are singletons. Terminally differentiated effector memory CD45RA+ cells were left out of the naive CD8 fraction, which was CD45RO-negative and positively selected for CCR7. This sample was taken from a study of shared clonotypes between healthy human individuals. The CDR3 has 14 residues. V lost 0 bases, J lost 1 base, and 7 bases lay in between. The germline CDR1 and CDR2 sequences are SGDLS and YYNGEE. The study, taken as a whole, reports: The sampled material consisted only of blood, and tissue repertoires are likely to differ.

Source material: naive CD8+ T cells sorted from blood. The receptor comes from a man aged 18 to 30 in good health. V usage is TRBV9 and J usage is TRBJ1-2; D may be TRBD1 (5 bases). The CDR3 loop is CASSVGGGNYGYTF. CDR3 in DNA: TGTGCCAGCAGCGTAGGCGGGGGTAACTATGGCTACACCTTC. Full variable domain (outside the CDR3, taken from reference TRBV9 and TRBJ1-2): DSGVTQTPKHLITATGQRVTLRCSPRSGDLSVYWYQQSLDQGLQFLIQYYNGEERAKGNILERFSAQQFPDLHSELNLSSLELGDSALYFCASSVGGGNYGYTFGSGTRLTVV.